Following are 31 T cell receptor beta chains from one sample sequenced in a study of cytomegalovirus exposure and HLA in healthy donors. The PCR used 60 Vbeta and 13 Jbeta primers. TCRdb keeps only in-frame clones here, not all; method: immunoSEQ multiplex PCR. The repertoire has hundreds of thousands of clones, approximately 88% of them found once; the top ten carry about 0.77%. Material: PBMCs. Receptor source: a boy aged 2-15 years in good health and CMV-seronegative.

The J gene is TRBJ1-5, the V gene TRBV9, with TRBD1 matching over 7 bases. The germline V gene encodes CDR1 SGDLS and CDR2 YYNGEE. This CDR3 comprises 13 residues. Trimming took 5 bases from V and 7 from J; bases not matched to a gene: 6. The CDR3 loop is CASSKEGAQPQHF. Here the CDR3 DNA reads TGTGCCAGCAGTAAAGAGGGGGCACAGCCCCAGCATTTT. The full variable domain, completed using reference TRBV9 and TRBJ1-5, is DSGVTQTPKHLITATGQRVTLRCSPRSGDLSVYWYQQSLDQGLQFLIQYYNGEERAKGNILERFSAQQFPDLHSELNLSSLELGDSALYFCASSKEGAQPQHFGDGTRLSIL.

This clone was found a few times. This rearrangement joins TRBV11-2 to TRBJ2-3, with 8 bases that match TRBD2. The CDR3 contains 14 residues. CDR1 is SGHAT and CDR2 is FQNNGV in the germline V gene. V lost 8 bases, J lost 5 bases, and 9 bases stayed unmatched. DNA of the CDR3: TGTGCCAGCGCCCCTACGGGGGGGAGAGATACGCAGTATTTT. Protein product: CASAPTGGRDTQYF.

The V call is TRBV5-6, the J call TRBJ2-5; TRBD1 agrees at 7 bases. TRBJ2-7 explains the end of the DNA better; the J call may be wrong. Germline V CDR1 and CDR2: SGHDT, YYEEEE. The CDR3 covers 14 residues. CDR3 nucleotide sequence: TGTGCCAGCAGCAGGACAGGCCGCTCCTACGAGCAGTACTTC. It codes for CASSRTGRSYEQYF.

The chain carries TRBV11-2 and TRBJ2-2; TRBD2 matches at 11 bases. The CDR3 extends over 16 amino acids. Germline CDR1 reads SGHAT; CDR2 reads FQNNGV. The V gene end was trimmed by 5 bases and the J gene end by 4 bases; junction bases not matched to a gene: 6. This CDR3 reads CASSTSSGRSTGELFF. DNA of the CDR3: TGTGCCAGCAGCACGTCTAGCGGGAGGAGCACCGGGGAGCTGTTTTTT.

V and J are TRBV7-8 and TRBJ1-2; 8 nucleotides line up with TRBD1. The CDR3 loop spans 14 amino acids. Germline CDR1 reads SGHVS; CDR2 reads FQNEAQ. V lost 1 base, J lost 4 bases, and 2 bases stayed unmatched. The CDR3 spells CASSLEQGVYGYTF. CDR3 nucleotide sequence: TGTGCCAGCAGCTTAGAACAGGGGGTCTATGGCTACACCTTC.

This clone was picked up one time. Its ends do not fully match the called genes, so a read error is possible. The rearrangement joins TRBV6-1 to TRBJ1-5; D not certain. In germline, CDR1 is MNHNS, CDR2 SASEGT. This CDR3 is 15 amino acids long. The CDR3 bases are TGTGCCAGCAGTGAAAATTGGTCGGGAAACCAGCCCCCGCATTTT. Translated: CASSENWSGNQPPHF.

The V gene is TRBV30, the J gene TRBJ2-3; a possible D gene is TRBD1 (5 bases). The CDR3 sequence is 13 residues long. Germline lookup yields CDR1 GTSNPN and CDR2 SVGIG (reference sequence). Trimming removed 8 bases at V and 0 bases at J, with 12 bases between. The CDR3 DNA reads as TGTGCCCTGGTAAAGGGGAGCACAGATACGCAGTATTTT. It translates to CALVKGSTDTQYF.

This rearrangement joins TRBV5-1 to TRBJ2-7; D is perhaps TRBD2 (6 bases). V lost 3 bases to trimming and J lost 5 bases, with 21 bases between them. Germline loops: CDR1 SGHRS, CDR2 YFSETQ. The CDR3 sequence is 16 residues long. CDR3 amino acids: CASSSPTGTFIDEQYF. CDR3 nucleotides: TGCGCCAGCAGCTCACCTACTGGGACTTTTATCGACGAGCAGTACTTC.

This clone was detected once. V is TRBV15 and J is TRBJ2-3, with unresolved D. CDR1 and CDR2 from the germline V gene are LNHNV and YYDKDF (reference sequence). CDR3 length: 16 amino acids. V was trimmed by 0 bases and J by 0 bases, leaving 10 bases between them. Here the CDR3 DNA reads TGTGCCACCAGCAGAGATCCTAGTCCTAGCACAGATACGCAGTATTTT. The encoded protein is CATSRDPSPSTDTQYF.

This clone was seen a few times. The CDR3 is CASSIGGEADTQYF. The CDR3 DNA follows: TGTGCCAGTAGTATAGGGGGAGAGGCAGATACGCAGTATTTT. The chain links TRBV19 to TRBJ2-3, with a possible D match to TRBD2 (5 bases). V dropped 1 base and J dropped 4 bases, with 9 bases sitting between them. The CDR3 totals 14 residues. Germline V lookup: CDR1 LNHDA, CDR2 SQIVND (reference sequence).

J is TRBJ2-7 and V is TRBV7-9; 11 bases map to TRBD2. With V trimmed by 5 bases and J by 6 bases, 12 bases remained unmatched. The CDR3 length is 16 residues. Germline CDR1 is SEHNR and CDR2 is FQNEAQ (reference sequence). In DNA, the CDR3 is TGTGCCAGCAGCCCTAAGGGACTAGCGGAGCTGGGCGAGCAGTACTTC. Protein product: CASSPKGLAELGEQYF.

The chain links TRBV9 to TRBJ2-6; D gene uncertain. CDR1 and CDR2 (germline): SGDLS, YYNGEE. V shed 0 bases and J shed 4 bases, with 14 bases lying between them. The length of the CDR3 is 17 residues. This CDR3 reads CASSVDPPASGANVLTF. The CDR3 DNA reads TGTGCCAGCAGCGTAGACCCCCCAGCGAGCGGGGCCAACGTCCTGACTTTC.

V and J are TRBV11-1 and TRBJ1-1; D gene unclear. V was clipped by 6 bases and J by 5 bases, with 7 bases between them. This CDR3 region has 11 residues. CDR1 is SGHAT, CDR2 FQDESV, per germline (reference sequence). The CDR3 loop is CASSFNTEAFF. Here the CDR3 DNA reads TGTGCCAGCAGTTTCAATACTGAAGCTTTCTTT.

This clone was observed a handful of times. The rearrangement joins TRBV4-1 to TRBJ1-2; D not certain. This CDR3 has 14 residues. Germline CDR1 MGHRA, CDR2 YSYEKL. With 4 bases removed from V and 3 bases from J, the gap between germline ends came to 12 bases. CDR3 in amino acids: CASSPDARDYGYTF. CDR3 nucleotide sequence: TGCGCCAGCAGCCCAGATGCCCGGGACTATGGCTACACCTTC.

The chain carries TRBV7-9 and TRBJ2-5, with D unclear. V was pared by 3 bases and J by 3 bases, with 2 bases between. The CDR3 is made up of 11 amino acids. Germline V gene lookup returns CDR1 SEHNR and CDR2 FQNEAQ (reference sequence). This CDR3 is CASSFKETQYF. DNA of the CDR3: TGTGCCAGCAGCTTCAAAGAGACCCAGTACTTC.

The chain uses TRBV27 and TRBJ1-5; the match to TRBD1 covers 8 bases. CDR1 and CDR2 (germline): MNHEY, SMNVEV (reference sequence). This CDR3 comprises 15 residues. J gave up 7 bases and V 3 bases, and 8 bases lay outside the gene matches. Here the CDR3 DNA reads TGTGCCAGCAGTTTCACCGCAGGGGGCGAGCAGCCCCAGCATTTT. Encoded protein: CASSFTAGGEQPQHF.

This sequence joins TRBV5-1 and TRBJ2-1; 8 nucleotides line up with TRBD1. The CDR3 extends over 15 amino acids. After removal of 4 bases from V and 0 bases from J, the junction contained 3 bases not matched to a gene. The germline V gene has CDR1 SGHRS and CDR2 YFSETQ. As DNA, the CDR3 is TGCGCCAGCAGCACCGGGACAGGCTCCTACAATGAGCAGTTCTTC. Protein: CASSTGTGSYNEQFF.

The V and J genes are TRBV10-1 and TRBJ1-1, with 9 bases lining up with TRBD1. J lost 1 base, V lost 4 bases, and 13 bases had no gene match. The CDR3 contains 18 residues. The germline CDR1 and CDR2 sequences are WNHNN and SYGVQD (reference sequence). CDR3 nucleotide sequence: TGCGCCAGCAGTGGACTTCGCCGGGACAGGGCGAAGAACACTGAAGCTTTCTTT. The encoded protein is CASSGLRRDRAKNTEAFF.

This chain connects TRBV13 to TRBJ2-7, with TRBD2 matching over 10 bases. This CDR3 region has 16 residues. V gave up 4 bases and J gave up 5 bases; unmatched junction bases: 11. Germline V gene data show CDR1 as PRHDT and CDR2 as FYEKMQ (reference sequence). CDR3 residues: CASSSKRASGSHEQYF. The CDR3 nucleotides read TGTGCCAGCAGCTCGAAGAGGGCTAGCGGGAGCCACGAGCAGTACTTC. Variable domain in full (rest from reference TRBV13 and TRBJ2-7): AAGVIQSPRHLIKEKRETATLKCYPIPRHDTVYWYQQGPGQDPQFLISFYEKMQSDKGSIPDRFSAQQFSDYHSELNMSSLELGDSALYFCASSSKRASGSHEQYFGPGTRLTVT.

The chain links TRBV6-5 to TRBJ2-3; weak D call: TRBD1 (6 bases). Trimming removed 4 bases from V and 4 bases from J, with 9 bases in between. The CDR3 totals 13 residues. The germline gives CDR1 MNHEY, CDR2 SVGAGI. The CDR3 sequence is CASSFYRADTQYF. In DNA form, the CDR3 reads TGTGCCAGCAGTTTCTACAGGGCAGATACGCAGTATTTT.

The rearrangement joins TRBV2 to TRBJ1-6; tentative D call: TRBD1 (6 bases). Germline CDR1 SNHLY, CDR2 FYNNEI. Trimming took off 7 bases at V and 0 bases at J, with 13 bases between the two ends. This CDR3 contains 16 residues. The CDR3 spells CASNADRSSYNSPLHF. The CDR3 region has the DNA TGTGCCAGCAACGCAGACAGGAGCTCCTATAATTCACCCCTCCACTTT.

V gene TRBV19 combines with J gene TRBJ1-1; 7 bases are a match to TRBD1. Trimming at V came to 4 bases and at J to 1 base, leaving 6 bases not matched to a gene. The germline V gene has CDR1 LNHDA and CDR2 SQIVND (reference sequence). This CDR3 is 15 amino acids long. The CDR3 DNA sequence: TGTGCCAGTAGTAAGAGGGACAGACCGAACACTGAAGCTTTCTTT. Protein sequence: CASSKRDRPNTEAFF.

The gene calls are TRBV5-1 and TRBJ1-1; D is ambiguous. V dropped 2 bases and J dropped 0 bases, with 5 bases sitting between them. The germline CDR1 and CDR2 sequences are SGHRS and YFSETQ. The CDR3 consists of 13 residues. In DNA, the CDR3 is TGCGCCAGCAGCTTCGACTTGAACACTGAAGCTTTCTTT. It is translated as CASSFDLNTEAFF.

This clone occurred many times. The V and J genes are TRBV6-1 and TRBJ2-7; tentatively, D is TRBD1 (6 bases). The length of the CDR3 is 16 residues. CDR1 and CDR2 from the germline V gene are MNHNS and SASEGT. V shed 4 bases and J shed 0 bases, with 16 bases lying between them. This CDR3 reads CASSATPADSSYEQYF. CDR3 nucleotides: TGTGCCAGCAGTGCCACGCCTGCGGACAGCTCCTACGAGCAGTACTTC.

The J gene is TRBJ1-1, the V gene TRBV6-1, with TRBD1 matching 8 bases. The CDR3 runs 15 residues. Germline V gene data show CDR1 as MNHNS and CDR2 as SASEGT. V lost 2 bases to trimming and J lost 4 bases; unmatched junction nucleotides: 6. CDR3 in DNA: TGTGCCAGCAGTGAATTGTACAGGGGGAGCACTGAAGCTTTCTTT. Its translation is CASSELYRGSTEAFF.

CDR3 DNA: TGTGCCAGCAGCTTAGGAGTAGCAGATACGCAGTATTTT. It is translated as CASSLGVADTQYF. This rearrangement joins TRBV7-6 to TRBJ2-3; D gene ambiguous. The V gene's germline CDR1 is SGHVS and CDR2 FNYEAQ. V was shortened by 1 base and J by 4 bases, with 6 bases between the two germline ends. The CDR3 sequence is 13 residues long.

V gene TRBV19 combines with J gene TRBJ2-5, with 9 bases that match TRBD1. V was clipped by 1 base and J by 4 bases; unmatched bases: 7. CDR1 and CDR2 (germline): LNHDA, SQIVND (reference sequence). This CDR3 is 16 amino acids long. This CDR3 is CASSIVRTGDGETQYF. Here the CDR3 DNA reads TGTGCCAGTAGTATAGTACGGACAGGGGACGGAGAGACCCAGTACTTC.

The V and J genes are TRBV19 and TRBJ1-5; 9 bases are a match to TRBD1. V lost 5 bases and J lost 2; bases outside the gene matches: 4. The length of the CDR3 is 15 residues. Germline lookup yields CDR1 LNHDA and CDR2 SQIVND (reference sequence). The CDR3 DNA follows: TGTGCCAGTAGTCCCCGGGACAGGGGCAATCAGCCCCAGCATTTT. Translation gives CASSPRDRGNQPQHF.

This chain uses TRBV7-9 with TRBJ1-4, with a possible D match to TRBD1 (5 bases). The CDR3 covers 11 residues. V was trimmed by 1 base and J by 11 bases, leaving 5 bases between them. Germline CDR1 reads SEHNR; CDR2 reads FQNEAQ (reference sequence). The chain's CDR3 is CASSLEGKLFF. Here the CDR3 DNA reads TGTGCCAGCAGCTTAGAGGGGAAACTGTTTTTT.

The chain carries TRBV5-1 and TRBJ2-3; TRBD2 agrees at 16 bases. CDR1 is SGHRS, CDR2 YFSETQ, per germline. Trimming took 3 bases from V and 4 from J; bases not matched to a gene: 5. This CDR3 has 17 residues. CDR3 nucleotide sequence: TGCGCCAGCAGCTCGGGACTAGCGGGGGGGCTACCAGATACGCAGTATTTT. Amino acid sequence: CASSSGLAGGLPDTQYF.

The chain employs TRBV5-1 and TRBJ2-7; maybe TRBD2 (6 bases). This CDR3 comprises 16 residues. Germline loops: CDR1 SGHRS, CDR2 YFSETQ. The ends were cut back, 3 bases at V and 0 bases at J, with 16 bases in the middle. The CDR3 nucleotides read TGCGCCAGCAGCTCAACCGGGACTTTCAGCTCCTACGAGCAGTACTTC. It translates to CASSSTGTFSSYEQYF.